A selection of T cell receptor beta chains follows, all from one sample in a study of identical twins. TCRdb redid the calling of the 5' RACE reads with MiXCR, one entry per CDR3 protein. This sample yields hundreds of thousands of distinct CDR3 sequences, of which 21% are seen a single time; around 4.5% belongs to the top ten. These same records also appear under a second study, on T cells expressing NK-cell markers.

The sequenced sample was PBMCs. All receptors derive from a young woman in good health. Both conserved end residues are part of each CDR3. The order of the fields is CDR3 DNA, CDR3 protein, J gene, D gene, V gene, CDR3 length, clone size. D genes are given only for firm matches. For some rows the clone size is stated as once, few or many, or as a class when expanded; others skip it.

DNA: TGTGCCAGCAGGCCAGGGGAGGGCCCTTACAATGAGCAGTTCTTC
CDR3: CASRPGEGPYNEQFF
J: TRBJ2-1
D: NA
V: TRBV7-9
length: 15
size: many

DNA: TGTGCCAGCAGTGGGGGAATTGGCTACACCTTC
CDR3: CASSGGIGYTF
J: TRBJ1-2
D: NA
V: TRBV12-3/TRBV12-4
length: 11
size: many

DNA: TGCAGTGCCTCAGGGTTCGCGTCGATGAACACTGAAGCTTTCTTT
CDR3: CSASGFASMNTEAFF
J: TRBJ1-1
D: NA
V: TRBV20-1
length: 15
size: NA

DNA: TGTGCCACCAGCAGAGATCCGGGACCCTCATACGAGCAGTACTTC
CDR3: CATSRDPGPSYEQYF
J: TRBJ2-7
D: NA
V: TRBV15
length: 15
size: few

DNA: TGTGCCAGCTCACCACCGGCGGCCGTAGGGTACGAGCAGTACTTC
CDR3: CASSPPAAVGYEQYF
J: TRBJ2-7
D: NA
V: TRBV18
length: 15
size: NA

DNA: TGTGCCAGCAGCGCCCGGGATCCCCCCACCGGGGAGCTGTTTTTT
CDR3: CASSARDPPTGELFF
J: TRBJ2-2
D: NA
V: TRBV9
length: 15
size: NA

DNA: TGTGCCAGCGGAACTAGCGTAACCTACAATGAGCAGTTCTTC
CDR3: CASGTSVTYNEQFF
J: TRBJ2-1
D: TRBD2
V: TRBV28
length: 14
size: NA

DNA: TGTGCCAGCTCACCCTCGGGACAGGGAAGGGCGGACTTC
CDR3: CASSPSGQGRADF
J: TRBJ2-7
D: TRBD1
V: TRBV18
length: 13
size: NA

DNA: TGCGCCAGCAGCCTGCCCTATGACGCCAAAAACATTCAGTACTTC
CDR3: CASSLPYDAKNIQYF
J: TRBJ2-4
D: NA
V: TRBV5-1
length: 15
size: many

DNA: TGCAGTGCATCTCGGGTTTGGGGGGGGACCCAAGAGACCCAGTACTTC
CDR3: CSASRVWGGTQETQYF
J: TRBJ2-5
D: TRBD2
V: TRBV20-1
length: 16
size: NA

DNA: TGTGCCAGCAGCCCGAGTGGAGGCGGGGGGTTCACAGATACGCAGTATTTT
CDR3: CASSPSGGGGFTDTQYF
J: TRBJ2-3
D: TRBD2
V: TRBV9
length: 17
size: NA

DNA: TGTGCCAGCAGTGACGCCGGGGAAGCCAAAAACATTCAGTACTTC
CDR3: CASSDAGEAKNIQYF
J: TRBJ2-4
D: NA
V: TRBV9
length: 15
size: few

DNA: TGTGCCAGCAGCCCAGGGTTCTCTGGGGCCAACGTCCTGACTTTC
CDR3: CASSPGFSGANVLTF
J: TRBJ2-6
D: NA
V: TRBV5-8
length: 15
size: NA

DNA: TGCAGCGCCGGGACATCGGGGACCGGGGAGCTGTTTTTT
CDR3: CSAGTSGTGELFF
J: TRBJ2-2
D: NA
V: TRBV29-1
length: 13
size: few

DNA: TGTGCCAGCAGAGCCGGGGGAAATGGCTACACCTTC
CDR3: CASRAGGNGYTF
J: TRBJ1-2
D: NA
V: TRBV6-2/TRBV6-3
length: 12
size: many

DNA: TGCGCCAGCAGCTCCCGAGGAGCTAGCGGGGGCGAGCAGTTCTTC
CDR3: CASSSRGASGGEQFF
J: TRBJ2-1
D: TRBD2
V: TRBV5-1
length: 15
size: few

DNA: TGCGCCAGCAGCGACACTAACTATGGCTACACCTTC
CDR3: CASSDTNYGYTF
J: TRBJ1-2
D: NA
V: TRBV5-1
length: 12
size: many

DNA: TGTGCCAGCAGCGTCACCGGGACTAGCAGCTACGAGCAGTACTTC
CDR3: CASSVTGTSSYEQYF
J: TRBJ2-7
D: TRBD2
V: TRBV9
length: 15
size: few

DNA: TGTGCCAGCAGTTTGCGGGACCCCCACGAGCAGTACTTC
CDR3: CASSLRDPHEQYF
J: TRBJ2-7
D: NA
V: TRBV12-3/TRBV12-4
length: 13
size: few

DNA: TGTGCCAGCAGCCGGACCATGGGTGACGCCTACAATGAGCAGTTCTTC
CDR3: CASSRTMGDAYNEQFF
J: TRBJ2-1
D: NA
V: TRBV6-2/TRBV6-3
length: 16
size: NA

DNA: TGCAGCGTTCTCGCCGGATCCGGGGGCAATGCTTTCTTT
CDR3: CSVLAGSGGNAFF
J: TRBJ1-1
D: NA
V: TRBV29-1
length: 13
size: NA

DNA: TGTGCCATCAGTGAGTCGTTTGGCCGCGCCTACGAGCAGTACTTC
CDR3: CAISESFGRAYEQYF
J: TRBJ2-7
D: NA
V: TRBV10-3
length: 15
size: few

DNA: TGCGCCAGCAGCCAAATTCTAGCAGATACGCAGTATTTT
CDR3: CASSQILADTQYF
J: TRBJ2-3
D: NA
V: TRBV4-3
length: 13
size: few

DNA: TGTGCCATCAGATCTAGCGGGGCCCTGCGGGTCTCCTACAATGAGCAGTTCTTC
CDR3: CAIRSSGALRVSYNEQFF
J: TRBJ2-1
D: TRBD2
V: TRBV10-3
length: 18
size: few

DNA: TGTGCCAGCAGCGTAGTTAGCGGGAGCTCCTACAATGAGCAGTTCTTC
CDR3: CASSVVSGSSYNEQFF
J: TRBJ2-1
D: TRBD2
V: TRBV9
length: 16
size: NA

DNA: TGCAGTGCCATGACTAGCGGAAGCTCCTACAATGAGCAGTTCTTC
CDR3: CSAMTSGSSYNEQFF
J: TRBJ2-1
D: TRBD2
V: TRBV20-1
length: 15
size: NA